Here is one T cell receptor beta chain with its context. The data were taken from a study of blood T cell repertoires in COVID-19. Trimming removed 4 bases at V and 0 bases at J, with 10 bases between. From germline, CDR1 is LGHDT and CDR2 YNNKEL (reference sequence). The CDR3 extends over 16 amino acids. Produced via immunoSEQ multiplex PCR; TCRdb's table is partial and in-frame only. The table has hundreds of thousands of clones, 88% seen once. Sequences were obtained from PBMCs or T cells enriched from blood (not recorded which). The TCR was taken from a woman aged 55-69 years in a cohort exposed to, infected with or recovered from COVID-19 (not recorded which). The gene calls are TRBV3-1 (or the pseudogene TRBV3-2) and TRBJ2-6; tentatively, D is TRBD1 (5 bases). The CDR3 region is CASSPLGDSGANVLTF. The CDR3 DNA reads as TGTGCCAGCAGCCCCTTAGGGGACTCTGGGGCCAACGTCCTGACTTTC.